The TCR beta chain under discussion was sequenced for a study of blood T cell repertoires in COVID-19. This CDR3 is built from 16 residues. Losses at the gene ends were 2 bases for V and 6 bases for J; bases not matched to a gene: 10. Germline CDR1 is LGHNA and CDR2 is YSLEER. Sequencing used immunoSEQ multiplex PCR; TCRdb keeps in-frame clones, though not all of them. This repertoire shows approximately 160,000 clones, approximately 95% found once; its top ten account for roughly 1.9%. V is TRBV4-3 and J is TRBJ2-1, with 7 positions matching TRBD2. The sequenced sample was peripheral blood. The receptor was isolated from an older woman with COVID-19, enrolled during active disease. The CDR3 is CASSQIRGVLINEQFF. CDR3 in DNA: TGCGCCAGCAGCCAAATTCGGGGGGTTTTAATCAATGAGCAGTTCTTC.